This T cell receptor beta chain was recovered during a study of neurological immune-mediated disorders. Healthy controls were blood bank volunteers in Maryland, USA. The study's findings and limits: Multiple sclerosis patients had less TCR clonal expansion than even healthy controls, unlike HTLV-1-associated myelopathy.

This clonotype counts as large (0.1 to 1%). Antigen unknown. 5'RACE with 10-nucleotide random UMIs generated the cDNA. A single run covered 15-18 subjects with over 200 million TCR-beta sequences. One entry per CDR3 protein results from TCRdb running MiXCR on the 5' RACE reads. This sample carries tens of thousands of distinct CDR3 sequences, 7% to 8% of them seen once, and the ten largest clones take roughly 4.5%. Sequences were obtained from PBMCs. The receptor was derived from a woman aged 35 to 49 in good health.

CDR3 in amino acids: CASTRSNTGELFF. The CDR3 DNA follows: TGTGCCAGCACGAGGAGTAACACCGGGGAGCTGTTTTTT. The chain couples TRBV6-1 to TRBJ2-2; D call uncertain. The germline V and J ends were trimmed by 7 bases and 2 bases, with 8 bases remaining between them. Per the germline V gene, CDR1 is MNHNS and CDR2 is SASEGT. CDR3 length: 13 residues.